This T cell receptor (beta chain) was observed in a study of T cells in Graves' hyperthyroidism and ophthalmopathy. General study results and limits: The model made its ophthalmopathy prediction, and onset followed a median around 6.5 months later. A model built on 13 V-J features separated ophthalmopathy from stable hyperthyroidism.

Each 10 ml fresh peripheral blood draw supplied the PBMCs. The CDR3 has 13 residues. The junction had 6 bases not matched to a gene; V was cut back by 8 bases and J by 5 bases. The germline V gene encodes CDR1 SNHLY and CDR2 FYNNEI. TCR beta CDR3 regions were amplified from RNA. TCR CDR3 underwent first-round RT-PCR with the HTBI primer set. TCRdb redid the calling of the multiplex PCR reads with MiXCR, one entry per CDR3 protein. The sample has approximately 300,000 distinct CDR3 sequences, around 15% seen once. This clonotype has ten or more counts. Its cognate antigen is unknown. The TCR sequence derives from a woman aged 60-75 years with Graves' ophthalmopathy. Sequencing was done on a sample of blood. V is TRBV2 and J is TRBJ1-5; 7 bases agree with TRBD1. CDR3 in amino acids: CASQTGEDQPQHF. The CDR3 nucleotides read TGTGCCAGCCAAACAGGGGAAGATCAGCCCCAGCATTTT.